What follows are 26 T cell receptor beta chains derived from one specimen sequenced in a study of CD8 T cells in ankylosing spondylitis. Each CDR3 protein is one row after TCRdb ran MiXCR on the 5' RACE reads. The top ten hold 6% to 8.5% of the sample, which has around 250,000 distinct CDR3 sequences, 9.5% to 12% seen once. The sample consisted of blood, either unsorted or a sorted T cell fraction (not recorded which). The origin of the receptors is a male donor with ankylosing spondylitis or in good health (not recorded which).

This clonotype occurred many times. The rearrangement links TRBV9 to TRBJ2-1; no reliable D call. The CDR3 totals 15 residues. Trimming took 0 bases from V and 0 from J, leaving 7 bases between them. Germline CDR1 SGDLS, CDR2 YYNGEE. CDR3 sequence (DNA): TGTGCCAGCAGCGTAGATAGCCGCTCCTACAATGAGCAGTTCTTC. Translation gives CASSVDSRSYNEQFF.

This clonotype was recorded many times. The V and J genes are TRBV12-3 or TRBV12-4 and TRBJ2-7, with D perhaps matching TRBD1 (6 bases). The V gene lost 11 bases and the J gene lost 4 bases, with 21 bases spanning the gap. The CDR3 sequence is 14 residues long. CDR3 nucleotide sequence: TGTGCCCTCAGTCCCCGGACAGAATCATACGAGCAGTACTTC. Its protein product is CALSPRTESYEQYF.

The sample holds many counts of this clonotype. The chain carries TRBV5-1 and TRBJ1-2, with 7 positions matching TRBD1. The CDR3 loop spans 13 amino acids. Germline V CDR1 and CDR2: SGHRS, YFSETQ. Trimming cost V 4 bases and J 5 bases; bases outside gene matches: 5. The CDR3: CASSGDRAYGYTF. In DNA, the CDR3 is TGCGCCAGCAGCGGAGACAGGGCTTATGGCTACACCTTC.

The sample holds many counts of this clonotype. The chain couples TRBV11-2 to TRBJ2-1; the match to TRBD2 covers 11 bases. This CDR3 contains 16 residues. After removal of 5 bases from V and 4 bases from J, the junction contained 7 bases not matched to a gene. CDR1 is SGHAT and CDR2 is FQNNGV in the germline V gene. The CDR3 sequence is CASSLQTSGGYNEQFF. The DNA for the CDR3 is TGTGCCAGCAGCCTCCAAACTAGCGGGGGATACAATGAGCAGTTCTTC. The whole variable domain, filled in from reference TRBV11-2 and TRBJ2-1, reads EAGVAQSPRYKIIEKRQSVAFWCNPISGHATLYWYQQILGQGPKLLIQFQNNGVVDDSQLPKDRFSAERLKGVDSTLKIQPAKLEDSAVYLCASSLQTSGGYNEQFFGPGTRLTVL.

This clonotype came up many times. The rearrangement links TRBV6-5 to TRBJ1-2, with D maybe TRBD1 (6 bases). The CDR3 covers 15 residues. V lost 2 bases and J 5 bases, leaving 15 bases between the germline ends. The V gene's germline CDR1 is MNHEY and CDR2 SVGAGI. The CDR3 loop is CASSYTPGEGYGYTF. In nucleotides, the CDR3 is TGTGCCAGCAGTTACACCCCAGGGGAGGGGTATGGCTACACCTTC.

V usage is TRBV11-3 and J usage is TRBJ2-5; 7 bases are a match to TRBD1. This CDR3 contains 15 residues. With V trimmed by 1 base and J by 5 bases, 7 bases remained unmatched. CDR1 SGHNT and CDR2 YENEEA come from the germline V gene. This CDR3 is CASSLGPGGSETQYF. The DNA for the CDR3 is TGTGCCAGCAGCTTAGGTCCAGGGGGAAGCGAGACCCAGTACTTC.

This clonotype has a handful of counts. CDR3 protein: CASSQDKLTTETQYF. In DNA form, the CDR3 reads TGTGCCAGCAGCCAAGATAAACTGACAACAGAGACCCAGTACTTC. The genes are TRBV14 and TRBJ2-5; D is uncertain. The CDR3 covers 15 residues. Trimming shortened V by 0 bases and J by 4 bases, and 12 bases separated the two germline ends. Germline CDR1 and CDR2: SGHDN and FVKESK. The full variable domain, in which reference TRBV14 and TRBJ2-5 provide the parts outside the CDR3, is EAGVTQFPSHSVIEKGQTVTLRCDPISGHDNLYWYRRVMGKEIKFLLHFVKESKQDESGMPNNRFLAERTGGTYSTLKVQPAELEDSGVYFCASSQDKLTTETQYFGPGTRLLVL.

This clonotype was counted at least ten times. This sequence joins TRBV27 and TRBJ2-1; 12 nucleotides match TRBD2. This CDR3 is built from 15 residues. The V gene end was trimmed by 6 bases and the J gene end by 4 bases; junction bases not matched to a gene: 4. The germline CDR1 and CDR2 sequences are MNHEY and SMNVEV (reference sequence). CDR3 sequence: CASSSGTSGYNEQFF. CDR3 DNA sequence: TGTGCCAGCAGCTCCGGGACTAGCGGGTACAATGAGCAGTTCTTC.

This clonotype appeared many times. The DNA of the CDR3 is TGCAGTGCTACCCCTCGCGGGAGCAATCAGCCCCAGCATTTT. Encoded protein: CSATPRGSNQPQHF. This sequence joins TRBV20-1 and TRBJ1-5; D is undetermined. CDR1 is DFQATT and CDR2 is SNEGSKA in the germline V gene (reference sequence). The CDR3 extends over 14 amino acids. V dropped 4 bases and J dropped 1 base, with 11 bases sitting between them.

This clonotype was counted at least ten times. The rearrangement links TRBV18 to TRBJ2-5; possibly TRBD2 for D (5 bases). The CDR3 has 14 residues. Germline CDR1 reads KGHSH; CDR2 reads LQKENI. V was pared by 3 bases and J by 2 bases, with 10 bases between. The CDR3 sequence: CASSPEVPQETQYF. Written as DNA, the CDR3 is TGTGCCAGCTCACCGGAGGTGCCGCAAGAGACCCAGTACTTC.

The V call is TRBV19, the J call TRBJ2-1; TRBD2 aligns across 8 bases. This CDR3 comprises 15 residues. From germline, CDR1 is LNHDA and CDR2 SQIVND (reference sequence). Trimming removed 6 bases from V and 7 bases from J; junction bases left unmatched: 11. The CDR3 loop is CASSTGGTRNNEQFF. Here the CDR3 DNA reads TGTGCCAGTAGCACAGGCGGGACTAGGAATAATGAGCAGTTCTTC.

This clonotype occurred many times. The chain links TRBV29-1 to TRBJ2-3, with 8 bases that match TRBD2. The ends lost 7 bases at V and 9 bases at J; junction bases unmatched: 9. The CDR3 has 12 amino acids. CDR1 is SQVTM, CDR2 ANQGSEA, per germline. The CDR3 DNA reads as TGCAGCGAACTAGCGGAGGGGGGGACGCAGTATTTT. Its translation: CSELAEGGTQYF.

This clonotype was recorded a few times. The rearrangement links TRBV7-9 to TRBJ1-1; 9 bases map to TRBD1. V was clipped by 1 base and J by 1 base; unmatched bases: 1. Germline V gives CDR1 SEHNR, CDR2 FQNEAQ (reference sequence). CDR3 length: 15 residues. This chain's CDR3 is CASSLGTGANTEAFF. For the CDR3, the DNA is TGTGCCAGCAGCTTAGGGACAGGGGCGAACACTGAAGCTTTCTTT. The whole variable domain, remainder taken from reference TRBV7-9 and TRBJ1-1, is DTGVSQNPRHKITKRGQNVTFRCDPISEHNRLYWYRQTLGQGPEFLTYFQNEAQLEKSRLLSDRFSAERPKGSFSTLEIQRTEQGDSAMYLCASSLGTGANTEAFFGQGTRLTVV.

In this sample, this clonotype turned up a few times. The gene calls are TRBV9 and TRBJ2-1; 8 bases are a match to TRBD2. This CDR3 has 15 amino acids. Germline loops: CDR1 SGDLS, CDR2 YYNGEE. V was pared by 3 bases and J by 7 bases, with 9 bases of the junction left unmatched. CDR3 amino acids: CASSAAGATLNEQFF. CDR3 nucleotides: TGTGCCAGCAGCGCAGCGGGAGCCACGTTAAATGAGCAGTTCTTC. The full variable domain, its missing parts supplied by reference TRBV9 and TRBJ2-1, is DSGVTQTPKHLITATGQRVTLRCSPRSGDLSVYWYQQSLDQGLQFLIQYYNGEERAKGNILERFSAQQFPDLHSELNLSSLELGDSALYFCASSAAGATLNEQFFGPGTRLTVL.

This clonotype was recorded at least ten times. CDR3 amino acids: CASSLQSDGVSDTQYF. For the CDR3, the DNA is TGTGCCAGCAGCTTACAGTCCGATGGCGTCTCAGATACGCAGTATTTT. This chain uses TRBV5-6 with TRBJ2-3, with D unresolved. The germline CDR1 and CDR2 sequences are SGHDT and YYEEEE. CDR3 length: 16 amino acids. V was trimmed by 2 bases and J by 4 bases, leaving 17 bases between them.

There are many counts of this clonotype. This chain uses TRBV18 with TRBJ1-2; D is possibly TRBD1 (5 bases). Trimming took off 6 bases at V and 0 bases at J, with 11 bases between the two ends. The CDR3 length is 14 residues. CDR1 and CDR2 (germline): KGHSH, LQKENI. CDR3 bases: TGTGCCAGCTCTGCCCAGGGTGCTAACTATGGCTACACCTTC. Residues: CASSAQGANYGYTF.

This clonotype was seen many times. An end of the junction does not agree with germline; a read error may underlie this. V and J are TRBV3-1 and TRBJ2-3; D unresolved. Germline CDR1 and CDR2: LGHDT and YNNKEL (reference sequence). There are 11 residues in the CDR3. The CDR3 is CASSQGDTQYF. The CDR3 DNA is TGCGCCAGCAGCCAAGGGGATACGCAGTATTTT.

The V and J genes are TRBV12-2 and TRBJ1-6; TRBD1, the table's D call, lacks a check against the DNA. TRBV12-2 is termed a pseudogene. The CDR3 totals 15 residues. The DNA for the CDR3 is TGTGCAAGTCGCTCCCTGACAGGGCAGAATTCACCCCTCCACTTT. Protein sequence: CASRSLTGQNSPLHF.

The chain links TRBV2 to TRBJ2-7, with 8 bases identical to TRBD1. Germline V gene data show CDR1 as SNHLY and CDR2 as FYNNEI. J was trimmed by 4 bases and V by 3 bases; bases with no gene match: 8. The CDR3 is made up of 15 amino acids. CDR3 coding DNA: TGTGCCAGCAGTGACCAAGGACAGGGAAAGTACGAGCAGTACTTC. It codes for CASSDQGQGKYEQYF.

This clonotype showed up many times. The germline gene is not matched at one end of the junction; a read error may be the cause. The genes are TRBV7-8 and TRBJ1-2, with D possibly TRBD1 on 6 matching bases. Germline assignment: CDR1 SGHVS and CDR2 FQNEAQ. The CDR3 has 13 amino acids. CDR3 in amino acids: CASSSGQNYGYTF. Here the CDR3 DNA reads TGCGCCAGCAGCTCCGGACAGAACTATGGCTACACCTTC.

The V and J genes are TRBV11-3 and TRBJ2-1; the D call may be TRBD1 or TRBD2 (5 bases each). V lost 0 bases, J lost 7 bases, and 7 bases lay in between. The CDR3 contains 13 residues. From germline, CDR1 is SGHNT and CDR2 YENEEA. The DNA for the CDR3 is TGTGCCAGCAGCTTAGATTGGGGGAATGAGCAGTTCTTC. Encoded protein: CASSLDWGNEQFF.

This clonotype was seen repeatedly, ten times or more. This CDR3 is CAWGGSSYEQYF. CDR3 coding DNA: TGTGCCTGGGGAGGGAGCTCCTACGAGCAGTACTTC. The chain recombines TRBV30 with TRBJ2-7; the D gene is possibly TRBD2 (6 bases). CDR3 size: 12 residues. CDR1 and CDR2 (germline): GTSNPN, SVGIG (reference sequence). V lost 5 bases to trimming and J lost 0 bases, with 8 bases between them.

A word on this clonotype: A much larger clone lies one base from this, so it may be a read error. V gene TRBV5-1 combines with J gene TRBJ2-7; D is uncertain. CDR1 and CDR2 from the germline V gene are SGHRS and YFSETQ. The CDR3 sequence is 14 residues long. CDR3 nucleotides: TGCGACAGCAGCTTGGTAGCTACCTCCTACGAGCAGTACTTC. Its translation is CDSSLVATSYEQYF.

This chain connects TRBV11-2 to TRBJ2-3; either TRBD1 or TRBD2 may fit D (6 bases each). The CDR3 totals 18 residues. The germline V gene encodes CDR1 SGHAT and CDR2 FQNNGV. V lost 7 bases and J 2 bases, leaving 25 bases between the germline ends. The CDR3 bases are TGTGCCAGCAACTCCGTCTGGGGGGCTAGCAGTTCCACAGATACGCAGTATTTT. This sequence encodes CASNSVWGASSSTDTQYF.

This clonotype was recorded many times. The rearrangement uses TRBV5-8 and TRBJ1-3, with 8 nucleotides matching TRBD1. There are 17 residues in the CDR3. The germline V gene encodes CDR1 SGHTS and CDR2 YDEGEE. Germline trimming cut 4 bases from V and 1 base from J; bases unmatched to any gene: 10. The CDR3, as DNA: TGTGCCAGCAGCCGTATAGACAGGGGACGGTCTGGAAACACCATATATTTT. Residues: CASSRIDRGRSGNTIYF. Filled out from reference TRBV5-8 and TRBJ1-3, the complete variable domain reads EAGVTQSPTHLIKTRGQQATLRCSPISGHTSVYWYQQALGLGLQFLLWYDEGEERNRGNFPPRFSGRQFPNYSSELNVNALELEDSALYLCASSRIDRGRSGNTIYFGEGSWLTVV.

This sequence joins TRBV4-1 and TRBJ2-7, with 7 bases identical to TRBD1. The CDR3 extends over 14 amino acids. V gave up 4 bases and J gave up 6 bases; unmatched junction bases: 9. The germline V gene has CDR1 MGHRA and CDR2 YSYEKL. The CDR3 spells CASSPWTGPGEQYF. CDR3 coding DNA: TGCGCCAGCAGCCCGTGGACAGGCCCCGGCGAGCAGTACTTC.